These 4 T cell receptor beta chains were sequenced from one sample in a study of identical twins' blood T cells. Each CDR3 protein gets one entry after TCRdb re-called the 5' RACE reads with MiXCR. The repertoire holds a few hundred thousand distinct CDR3 sequences, under 30% seen once, with 5.5% to 6.5% in the top ten. The source material was PBMCs. These receptors originate from a woman aged 18 to 55 in good health.

The rearrangement joins TRBV7-3 to TRBJ2-7; no firm D call. The CDR3 is 14 residues long. V was clipped by 2 bases and J by 1 base, with 9 bases between them. CDR1 and CDR2 (germline): SGHTA, FQGTGA. The CDR3 DNA reads as TGTGCCAGCAGCTTAGGGCAGTCTTCCTACGAGCAGTACTTC. It is translated as CASSLGQSSYEQYF.

A remark on this clonotype: Compared with germline, one end of the junction differs, possibly owing to a read error. This rearrangement joins TRBV2 to TRBJ1-6; no clear D gene. From germline, CDR1 is SNHLY and CDR2 FYNNEI. The CDR3 consists of 14 residues. CDR3 sequence: CASREGLHNSPLHF. CDR3 DNA: TGTGCCAGCAGAGAAGGGCTACATAATTCACCCCTCCACTTT.

V gene TRBV7-8 combines with J gene TRBJ1-5, with unresolved D. The V and J ends lost 0 bases and 6 bases respectively, with 9 bases between them. Germline V CDR1 and CDR2: SGHVS, FQNEAQ. This CDR3 is 14 amino acids long. The CDR3 sequence: CASSLATVGQPQHF. The CDR3 DNA sequence: TGTGCCAGCAGCTTAGCGACGGTGGGTCAGCCCCAGCATTTT.

This clonotype appeared a few times. The rearrangement joins TRBV29-1 to TRBJ2-3; possibly TRBD2 for D (7 bases). V lost 6 bases to trimming and J lost 0 bases, with 22 bases between them. Germline V gene sequence: CDR1 SQVTM, CDR2 ANQGSEA. The CDR3 loop spans 17 amino acids. The CDR3, as DNA: TGCAGCGTCGAGGGGGGGGTCCAGATGCTTAGCACAGATACGCAGTATTTT. This translates into CSVEGGVQMLSTDTQYF.